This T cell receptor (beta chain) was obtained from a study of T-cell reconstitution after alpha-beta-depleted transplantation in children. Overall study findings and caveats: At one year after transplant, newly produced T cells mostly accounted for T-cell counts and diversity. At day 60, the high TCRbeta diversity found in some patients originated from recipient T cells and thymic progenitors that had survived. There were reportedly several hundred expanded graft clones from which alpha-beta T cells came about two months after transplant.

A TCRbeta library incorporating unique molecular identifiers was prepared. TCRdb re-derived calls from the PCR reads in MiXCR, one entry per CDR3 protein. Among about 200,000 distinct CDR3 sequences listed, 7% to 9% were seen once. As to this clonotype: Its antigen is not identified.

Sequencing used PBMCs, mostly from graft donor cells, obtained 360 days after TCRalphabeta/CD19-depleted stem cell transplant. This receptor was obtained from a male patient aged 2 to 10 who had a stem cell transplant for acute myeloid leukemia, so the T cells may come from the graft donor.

The CDR3 DNA follows: TGTGCCAGCAGTTTTGGACTAGCGCAAGAGACCCAGTACTTC. Residues: CASSFGLAQETQYF. This rearrangement joins TRBV12-3 or TRBV12-4 to TRBJ2-5; 9 bases are shared with TRBD2. The CDR3 runs 14 residues. V lost 3 bases, J lost 2 bases, and 1 base stayed unmatched.